These 10 T cell receptor beta chains came from one sample sequenced in a study of blood T cell repertoires in COVID-19. Produced via immunoSEQ multiplex PCR; TCRdb's table is partial and in-frame only. The sample has approximately 100,000 clones, less than 90% seen once. The sample comprised peripheral blood. These receptors all stem from a human donor in a cohort sampled during active COVID-19.

The chain is built from TRBV11-2 and TRBJ2-1; 8 bases align to TRBD2. The CDR3 runs to 16 residues. V trimming: 6 bases; J trimming: 9 bases; junction bases outside the gene matches: 16. Germline V lookup: CDR1 SGHAT, CDR2 FQNNGV. The chain's CDR3 is CASRPTGGGRTGEQFF. The CDR3 DNA is TGTGCCAGCAGACCAACCGGTGGCGGGAGGACGGGTGAGCAGTTCTTC.

The V gene is TRBV19, the J gene TRBJ1-1; D is uncertain. The CDR3 runs 15 residues. CDR1 is LNHDA, CDR2 SQIVND, per germline (reference sequence). Trimming left V 1 base short and J 5 bases short, with 14 bases between. CDR3: CASSIGPGSGTEAFF. For the CDR3, the DNA is TGTGCCAGTAGTATAGGACCCGGGAGTGGAACTGAAGCTTTCTTT.

J is TRBJ1-4 and V is TRBV3-1 (or the pseudogene TRBV3-2); D unclear. CDR1 is LGHDT and CDR2 is YNNKEL in the germline V gene (reference sequence). CDR3 length equals 14 residues. V was cut by 1 base and J by 3 bases, with 6 bases left in between. The CDR3 coding sequence is TGTGCCAGCAGCCAAGCCCCCTCTAATGAAAAACTGTTTTTT. It codes for CASSQAPSNEKLFF.

This rearrangement joins TRBV5-1 to TRBJ1-2; maybe TRBD1 (5 bases). There are 13 residues in the CDR3. Germline V gives CDR1 SGHRS, CDR2 YFSETQ. The V gene lost 0 bases and the J gene lost 8 bases, with 11 bases spanning the gap. The CDR3 coding sequence is TGCGCCAGCAGCTTGGAGCCTAAGGGGGGCTACACCTTC. Translating it yields CASSLEPKGGYTF.

The J gene is TRBJ2-1, the V gene TRBV7-9, with 10 positions matching TRBD2. The CDR3 runs to 16 residues. The junction had 7 bases not matched to a gene; V was cut back by 3 bases and J by 5 bases. Germline V gene data show CDR1 as SEHNR and CDR2 as FQNEAQ (reference sequence). Written as DNA, the CDR3 is TGTGCCAGCAGCTTCCCCACTAGCGGGGAAGACAATGAGCAGTTCTTC. Its translation is CASSFPTSGEDNEQFF. The full variable domain, with the rest looked up from reference TRBV7-9 and TRBJ2-1, is DTGVSQNPRHKITKRGQNVTFRCDPISEHNRLYWYRQTLGQGPEFLTYFQNEAQLEKSRLLSDRFSAERPKGSFSTLEIQRTEQGDSAMYLCASSFPTSGEDNEQFFGPGTRLTVL.

This sequence joins TRBV10-3 and TRBJ2-3; TRBD2 is a possible D gene (6 bases). Germline V gene data show CDR1 as ENHRY and CDR2 as SYGVKD. The length of the CDR3 is 13 residues. Trimming cost V 5 bases and J 6 bases, with 12 bases left between them. CDR3 sequence reads: CAISPDREDTQYF. The CDR3 DNA is TGTGCCATCAGTCCTGACCGGGAGGATACGCAGTATTTT.

The chain carries TRBV5-1 and TRBJ1-1, with D maybe TRBD1 (5 bases). The CDR3 loop spans 14 amino acids. CDR1 SGHRS and CDR2 YFSETQ come from the germline V gene. The V end lost 2 bases, the J end lost 0 bases, and 8 bases lay between the germline ends. The DNA of the CDR3 is TGCGCCAGCAGCTTAACAGGATTGAACACTGAAGCTTTCTTT. It translates to CASSLTGLNTEAFF.

This rearrangement joins TRBV11-2 to TRBJ2-5; D not certain. V lost 3 bases, J lost 3 bases, and 5 bases lay in between. CDR1 is SGHAT, CDR2 FQNNGV, per germline. CDR3 length equals 12 residues. This CDR3 reads CASSFVEETQYF. CDR3 sequence (DNA): TGTGCCAGCAGCTTTGTCGAAGAGACCCAGTACTTC.

J is TRBJ2-1 and V is TRBV11-2; the match to TRBD2 covers 8 bases. CDR1 and CDR2 from the germline V gene are SGHAT and FQNNGV. CDR3 length: 16 amino acids. V lost 5 bases to trimming and J lost 7 bases; unmatched junction nucleotides: 13. Here the CDR3 reads CASSPDLGREANEQFF. DNA for the CDR3: TGTGCCAGCAGCCCCGACCTCGGGCGGGAGGCGAATGAGCAGTTCTTC.

This clone was detected once. The V call is TRBV11-2, the J call TRBJ2-1; maybe TRBD2 (9 bases). The V and J ends lost 6 bases and 5 bases respectively, with 17 bases between them. Germline V gene data show CDR1 as SGHAT and CDR2 as FQNNGV. This CDR3 region has 15 residues. CDR3 coding DNA: TGTGCCAGCAGGAGGCTAGCGGGACAGGACAATGAGCAGTTCTTC. This gives the protein CASRRLAGQDNEQFF.